These 24 T cell receptor beta chains came from one sample sequenced in a study of T cells in localized non-small cell lung cancer. Libraries were prepared by immunoSEQ multiplex PCR; TCRdb keeps only in-frame clonotypes and omits some of them. The sample consists of about 43,000 clones, around nine tenths of them appearing once. Sequencing was performed on PBMCs, taken before any cancer treatment. These receptors came from a woman aged 40-75 years with stage II lung adenocarcinoma.

The V gene is TRBV6-6, the J gene TRBJ1-1; 7 positions match TRBD1. From germline, CDR1 is MNHNY and CDR2 SVGAGI (reference sequence). The CDR3 covers 14 residues. With V trimmed by 7 bases and J by 4 bases, 9 bases remained unmatched. The CDR3 is CASNHGQVGTEAFF. CDR3 bases: TGTGCCAGCAACCACGGACAGGTCGGCACTGAAGCTTTCTTT.

This sequence joins TRBV29-1 and TRBJ1-1; maybe TRBD1 (6 bases). V lost 5 bases and J lost 4, with 20 bases in between. Germline loops: CDR1 SQVTM, CDR2 ANQGSEA. The CDR3 runs 15 residues. CDR3 nucleotide sequence: TGCAGCGTTATTAAGCAAGGGGGGGGTGGCACTGAAGCTTTCTTT. This encodes CSVIKQGGGGTEAFF.

The V gene is TRBV11-2, the J gene TRBJ2-7, with D hard to call. Germline CDR1 SGHAT, CDR2 FQNNGV. This CDR3 contains 12 residues. The V gene lost 3 bases and the J gene lost 8 bases, with 11 bases spanning the gap. As DNA, the CDR3 is TGTGCCAGCAGCTTCTACAGCGAACAGCAGTACTTC. Translation gives CASSFYSEQQYF.

The chain has TRBV5-1 and TRBJ2-2, with D perhaps being TRBD1 or TRBD2 (7 bases each). The CDR3 has 16 amino acids. The germline V gene has CDR1 SGHRS and CDR2 YFSETQ. Trimming removed 7 bases at V and 7 bases at J, with 23 bases between. DNA of the CDR3: TGCGCCAGCCAATCGGATGACAGGGAGGGGATCGGGGAGCTGTTTTTT. Its protein product is CASQSDDREGIGELFF.

The chain is built from TRBV4-1 and TRBJ2-7; D might be TRBD1 (6 bases). CDR3 length: 15 residues. V lost 2 bases and J lost 3, with 14 bases in between. Germline V gene sequence: CDR1 MGHRA, CDR2 YSYEKL. The CDR3 spells CASSQNRDSNYEQYF. In DNA, the CDR3 is TGCGCCAGCAGCCAAAACAGGGATTCAAACTACGAGCAGTACTTC.

The rearrangement joins TRBV7-6 to TRBJ1-1, with a possible D match to TRBD1 (5 bases). With 6 bases removed from V and 0 bases from J, the gap between germline ends came to 14 bases. The V gene's germline CDR1 is SGHVS and CDR2 FNYEAQ. The length of the CDR3 is 15 residues. The CDR3: CASSIGETLNTEAFF. The CDR3 DNA is TGTGCCAGCAGTATAGGGGAAACCCTGAACACTGAAGCTTTCTTT.

V is TRBV15 and J is TRBJ2-3, with D possibly TRBD2 on 5 matching bases. CDR1 LNHNV and CDR2 YYDKDF come from the germline V gene (reference sequence). Trimming removed 0 bases at V and 1 base at J, with 11 bases between. This CDR3 contains 16 residues. The CDR3: CATSRDLAYGTDTQYF. The DNA for the CDR3 is TGTGCCACCAGCAGAGATCTAGCCTATGGCACAGATACGCAGTATTTT.

The chain carries TRBV5-1 and TRBJ2-7; D not resolved. The CDR3 runs to 13 residues. Trimming took 1 base from V and 0 from J, leaving 5 bases between them. Germline CDR1 is SGHRS and CDR2 is YFSETQ. The CDR3 reads CASSLTDSYEQYF. In DNA, the CDR3 is TGCGCCAGCAGCTTGACGGACTCCTACGAGCAGTACTTC.

This clone was seen only once. The rearrangement uses TRBV19 and TRBJ1-1, with D uncertain. Germline CDR1 is LNHDA and CDR2 is SQIVND (reference sequence). With 6 bases removed from V and 0 bases from J, the gap between germline ends came to 11 bases. The CDR3 contains 14 residues. The CDR3: CASSPLGLNTEAFF. The CDR3 DNA sequence: TGTGCCAGTAGCCCCCTGGGCTTGAACACTGAAGCTTTCTTT.

The chain carries TRBV5-1 and TRBJ2-2, with D unclear. Trimming removed 0 bases at V and 2 bases at J, with 8 bases between. The CDR3 totals 15 residues. Germline values: CDR1 SGHRS, CDR2 YFSETQ. The DNA for the CDR3 is TGCGCCAGCAGCTTGGAGGGTACCAACACCGGGGAGCTGTTTTTT. It specifies CASSLEGTNTGELFF.

This rearrangement joins TRBV2 to TRBJ1-2; 10 nucleotides agree with TRBD1. The germline V gene has CDR1 SNHLY and CDR2 FYNNEI. J gave up 6 bases and V 11 bases, and 6 bases lay outside the gene matches. This CDR3 has 12 residues. The chain's CDR3 is CAGTGVRNGYTF. The CDR3 nucleotides read TGTGCCGGGACAGGGGTTAGAAATGGCTACACCTTC.

This clone has just a few counts. The chain recombines TRBV5-6 with TRBJ2-7; D not resolved. This CDR3 comprises 14 residues. Deletions cut 4 bases from V and 1 base from J, with 12 bases between. Germline V CDR1 and CDR2: SGHDT, YYEEEE. CDR3 region: CASSPLQDSYEQYF. The CDR3 coding sequence is TGTGCCAGCAGCCCCCTCCAAGATTCCTACGAGCAGTACTTC.

This chain links TRBV7-9 with TRBJ2-7; a possible D gene is TRBD2 (5 bases). Germline loops: CDR1 SEHNR, CDR2 FQNEAQ (reference sequence). The CDR3 has 12 amino acids. V was pared by 4 bases and J by 4 bases, with 8 bases between. CDR3 bases: TGTGCCAGCAGCTGGGGAGATTACGAGCAGTACTTC. Amino acids: CASSWGDYEQYF.

The rearrangement uses TRBV13 and TRBJ2-5; D may be TRBD2 (5 bases). This CDR3 has 13 amino acids. Germline CDR1 reads PRHDT; CDR2 reads FYEKMQ (reference sequence). V was trimmed by 4 bases and J by 5 bases, leaving 11 bases between them. The CDR3 region is CASSWTQMETQYF. The CDR3 DNA reads TGTGCCAGCAGCTGGACTCAGATGGAGACCCAGTACTTC. Variable domain in full (rest from reference TRBV13 and TRBJ2-5): AAGVIQSPRHLIKEKRETATLKCYPIPRHDTVYWYQQGPGQDPQFLISFYEKMQSDKGSIPDRFSAQQFSDYHSELNMSSLELGDSALYFCASSWTQMETQYFGPGTRLLVL.

The chain carries TRBV5-4 and TRBJ2-7; unclear D gene. The CDR3 loop spans 12 amino acids. V was pared by 0 bases and J by 2 bases, with 3 bases between. Looked up from germline, CDR1 is SGHNT and CDR2 is YYREEE (reference sequence). For the CDR3, the DNA is TGTGCCAGCAGCTTGGGAACCTACGAGCAGTACTTC. Its protein product is CASSLGTYEQYF. Complete variable domain (other parts from reference TRBV5-4 and TRBJ2-7): ETGVTQSPTHLIKTRGQQVTLRCSSQSGHNTVSWYQQALGQGPQFIFQYYREEENGRGNFPPRFSGLQFPNYSSELNVNALELDDSALYLCASSLGTYEQYFGPGTRLTVT.

The genes are TRBV15 and TRBJ1-2; D is ambiguous. Trimming removed 0 bases from V and 1 base from J, with 6 bases in between. This CDR3 has 14 residues. Per germline, CDR1 LNHNV and CDR2 YYDKDF (reference sequence). CDR3 sequence reads: CATSRDEFNYGYTF. CDR3 DNA: TGTGCCACCAGCAGAGACGAGTTTAACTATGGCTACACCTTC. The whole variable domain, filled in from reference TRBV15 and TRBJ1-2, reads DAMVIQNPRYQVTQFGKPVTLSCSQTLNHNVMYWYQQKSSQAPKLLFHYYDKDFNNEADTPDNFQSRRPNTSFCFLDIRSPGLGDTAMYLCATSRDEFNYGYTFGSGTRLTVV.

The CDR3 nucleotides are TGCGCCAGCAGCCGACTGGCTAGCGGGAGCGTAGATACGCAGTATTTT. Translation gives CASSRLASGSVDTQYF. This rearrangement joins TRBV5-1 to TRBJ2-3; 10 bases are a match to TRBD2. This CDR3 contains 16 residues. The J segment lost 5 bases and the V segment lost 4 bases, leaving 10 bases of the junction unmatched. Germline-derived CDR1 and CDR2 are SGHRS and YFSETQ.

J is TRBJ2-1 and V is TRBV19; 15 positions agree with TRBD2. CDR3 size: 18 residues. Per the germline V gene, CDR1 is LNHDA and CDR2 is SQIVND (reference sequence). Trimming cost V 2 bases and J 2 bases; bases outside gene matches: 4. The CDR3 DNA reads as TGTGCCAGTAGTATAATGGGACTAGCGGGGGGTCCCTACAATGAGCAGTTCTTC. Translated, it gives CASSIMGLAGGPYNEQFF. The entire variable domain, with the rest obtained from reference TRBV19 and TRBJ2-1, is as follows: DGGITQSPKYLFRKEGQNVTLSCEQNLNHDAMYWYRQDPGQGLRLIYYSQIVNDFQKGDIAEGYSVSREKKESFPLTVTSAQKNPTAFYLCASSIMGLAGGPYNEQFFGPGTRLTVL.

The table lists this clone with a few counts. This rearrangement joins TRBV19 to TRBJ1-1, with 7 bases identical to TRBD1. The CDR3 covers 16 residues. The ends lost 4 bases at V and 8 bases at J; junction bases unmatched: 16. Germline CDR1 and CDR2: LNHDA and SQIVND (reference sequence). CDR3 loop: CASSNRHASGQTEAFF. For the CDR3, the DNA is TGTGCCAGTAGTAACCGACATGCCTCGGGACAGACAGAAGCTTTCTTT.

The chain joins TRBV28 to TRBJ1-1, with D possibly matching TRBD1 (6 bases). Germline V gene sequence: CDR1 MDHEN, CDR2 SYDVKM. The length of the CDR3 is 16 residues. The V end lost 3 bases, the J end lost 5 bases, and 19 bases lay between the germline ends. CDR3 protein: CASSFRMGARTTEAFF. In nucleotides, the CDR3 is TGTGCCAGCAGTTTCCGTATGGGGGCGCGCACTACTGAAGCTTTCTTT.

This chain uses TRBV29-1 with TRBJ2-5; no definite D call. This CDR3 has 10 amino acids. The V end was cut by 4 bases, the J end by 4 bases, with 4 bases between. Germline V CDR1 and CDR2: SQVTM, ANQGSEA. For the CDR3, the DNA is TGCAGCGTTGCTGTAGAGACCCAGTACTTC. This encodes CSVAVETQYF.

This chain links TRBV7-7 with TRBJ2-5; perhaps TRBD1 as D (6 bases). This CDR3 contains 16 residues. Germline CDR1 and CDR2: SSHAT and FNYEAQ (reference sequence). V shed 2 bases and J shed 5 bases, with 18 bases lying between them. CDR3 nucleotides: TGTGCCAGCAGCTTAAGCACAGGGAGATTCGGGGAGACCCAGTACTTC. The encoded protein is CASSLSTGRFGETQYF.

The V call is TRBV19, the J call TRBJ1-2; TRBD1 aligns across 7 bases. Germline values: CDR1 LNHDA, CDR2 SQIVND (reference sequence). V trimming: 5 bases; J trimming: 5 bases; junction bases outside the gene matches: 8. There are 14 residues in the CDR3. Here the CDR3 DNA reads TGTGCCAGTAGTCGGGACAGCGTAGATTATGGCTACACCTTC. Its protein is CASSRDSVDYGYTF.

The chain employs TRBV2 and TRBJ2-7, with 7 positions matching TRBD2. Trimming cost V 4 bases and J 9 bases; bases outside gene matches: 3. The germline CDR1 and CDR2 sequences are SNHLY and FYNNEI. The CDR3 is made up of 11 amino acids. CDR3 region: CASSVGRVQYF. The CDR3 DNA sequence: TGTGCCAGCAGTGTGGGGAGGGTGCAGTACTTC.